Below, 6 T cell receptor beta chains from the same sample are listed, as sequenced in a study of blood T cell repertoires in COVID-19 (TCRdb year 2020). The protocol used for the library was the immunoSEQ multiplex PCR assay. The table was pulled from immuneACCESS by TCRdb, which kept in-frame rearrangements only. Such tables lose some clones; where checked, under half of the loss comes from unresolved V genes, and the rest has no known cause. The sample has some 700,000 clones on record, 75% to 90% of them singletons. Roughly 0.25% of the sample lies in the top ten. The sample comprised peripheral blood. These receptor sequences come from a woman between 18 and 29 years old with acute or convalescent COVID-19.

The V gene is TRBV6-1, the J gene TRBJ1-4, with no clear D. Looked up from germline, CDR1 is MNHNS and CDR2 is SASEGT. The V and J ends lost 1 base and 3 bases respectively, with 12 bases between them. The CDR3 length is 16 residues. The CDR3 is CASSEVRGVANEKLFF. The DNA for the CDR3 is TGTGCCAGCAGTGAAGTACGCGGGGTCGCTAATGAAAAACTGTTTTTT.

This clone was recorded only once. The rearrangement uses TRBV2 and TRBJ1-1, with D perhaps matching TRBD1 (6 bases). The V end was cut by 7 bases, the J end by 0 bases, with 12 bases between. Germline CDR1 is SNHLY and CDR2 is FYNNEI. The CDR3 is 14 amino acids. The CDR3 here is CASIDRSLNTEAFF. DNA of the CDR3: TGTGCCAGCATCGACAGGTCCCTGAACACTGAAGCTTTCTTT.

This clone was seen more than once but under ten times. This chain connects TRBV5-8 to TRBJ1-1; TRBD1 aligns across 11 bases. The CDR3 contains 15 residues. CDR1 SGHTS and CDR2 YDEGEE come from the germline V gene. The ends lost 6 bases at V and 6 bases at J; junction bases unmatched: 10. CDR3 amino acids: CASNWGQGVKAEAFF. The CDR3 nucleotides read TGTGCCAGCAACTGGGGACAGGGGGTAAAGGCTGAAGCTTTCTTT.

This chain connects TRBV19 to TRBJ1-5; D is unclear. Between the trimmed V and J ends, which lost 4 bases and 6 bases, there was a span of 22 bases. Germline V gives CDR1 LNHDA, CDR2 SQIVND (reference sequence). This CDR3 has 17 residues. The CDR3 loop is CASSTYVRAPSGQPQHF. Written as DNA, the CDR3 is TGTGCCAGTAGTACCTATGTGAGGGCCCCGTCGGGTCAGCCCCAGCATTTT.

The chain recombines TRBV9 with TRBJ1-5; D uncertain. With 4 bases removed from V and 6 bases from J, the gap between germline ends came to 17 bases. The germline CDR1 and CDR2 sequences are SGDLS and YYNGEE. The CDR3 spans 15 residues. DNA for the CDR3: TGTGCCAGCAGCCCCTCAGGTTCGTCAGGTCAGCCCCAGCATTTT. This sequence encodes CASSPSGSSGQPQHF.

The chain combines TRBV6-4 with TRBJ2-7; 9 bases line up with TRBD2. The CDR3 loop spans 15 amino acids. Germline V lookup: CDR1 MRHNA, CDR2 SNTAGT. J gave up 2 bases and V 3 bases, and 5 bases lay outside the gene matches. CDR3 amino acids: CASSERASGAYEQYF. For the CDR3, the DNA is TGTGCCAGCAGTGAGCGGGCTAGCGGGGCCTACGAGCAGTACTTC.